The 14 T cell receptor beta chains below come from one sample, sequenced in a study of identical twins. TCRdb re-called the 5' RACE reads with MiXCR, one entry per CDR3 protein. Of about 790,000 distinct CDR3 sequences in the sample, about 20% are singletons; the top ten hold about 12%. The sample was also linked to a second study, of T cells expressing NK-cell markers.

The material sequenced was PBMCs. These TCRs come from a woman aged 18-29 years in good health.

V gene TRBV7-2 combines with J gene TRBJ1-2; no reliable D call. The CDR3 is 16 amino acids. Trimming took off 1 base at V and 0 bases at J, with 12 bases between the two ends. Germline CDR1 reads SGHTA; CDR2 reads FQGNSA. CDR3 bases: TGTGCCAGCAGCTTAGGGTTATCGACGGCTAACTATGGCTACACCTTC. Protein product: CASSLGLSTANYGYTF.

The chain carries TRBV5-1 and TRBJ2-6; tentative D call: TRBD2 (6 bases). V lost 4 bases to trimming and J lost 0 bases, with 11 bases between them. Germline lookup yields CDR1 SGHRS and CDR2 YFSETQ. The CDR3 consists of 16 residues. CDR3 loop: CASSRDSSSGANVLTF. The CDR3 coding sequence is TGCGCCAGCAGCCGGGACTCTAGCTCTGGGGCCAACGTCCTGACTTTC. Variable domain in full (rest from reference TRBV5-1 and TRBJ2-6): KAGVTQTPRYLIKTRGQQVTLSCSPISGHRSVSWYQQTPGQGLQFLFEYFSETQRNKGNFPGRFSGRQFSNSRSEMNVSTLELGDSALYLCASSRDSSSGANVLTFGAGSRLTVL.

The rearrangement joins TRBV20-1 to TRBJ2-5; weak D call: TRBD2 (7 bases). CDR1 is DFQATT, CDR2 SNEGSKA, per germline (reference sequence). This CDR3 spans 12 amino acids. Trimming shortened V by 0 bases and J by 10 bases, and 12 bases separated the two germline ends. The DNA of the CDR3 is TGCAGTGCTAGAGACCCGAGGGGGGGCCAGTACTTC. Translated, it gives CSARDPRGGQYF.

This clonotype was detected only a few times. The J gene is TRBJ2-7, the V gene TRBV13; D is undetermined. Trimming removed 5 bases at V and 7 bases at J, with 9 bases between. Germline CDR1 PRHDT, CDR2 FYEKMQ (reference sequence). This CDR3 contains 11 residues. CDR3 bases: TGTGCCAGCAGCCGAGCTCAGGAGCAGTACTTC. Encoded protein: CASSRAQEQYF. Supplemented by reference TRBV13 and TRBJ2-7, the full variable domain reads AAGVIQSPRHLIKEKRETATLKCYPIPRHDTVYWYQQGPGQDPQFLISFYEKMQSDKGSIPDRFSAQQFSDYHSELNMSSLELGDSALYFCASSRAQEQYFGPGTRLTVT.

This clonotype was counted only a few times. The CDR3 loop reads CASSPGTGLDEQYF. The DNA of the CDR3 is TGTGCCAGCAGTCCCGGGACAGGGCTCGACGAGCAGTACTTC. V gene TRBV12-3 or TRBV12-4 combines with J gene TRBJ2-7, with TRBD1 identical over 9 bases. V lost 5 bases to trimming and J lost 5 bases; unmatched junction nucleotides: 7. CDR3 length equals 14 residues.

The V call is TRBV6-1, the J call TRBJ1-2; the D gene is possibly TRBD1 (5 bases). Germline CDR1 reads MNHNS; CDR2 reads SASEGT. Trimming left V 7 bases short and J 2 bases short, with 11 bases between. The CDR3 length is 13 residues. CDR3 amino acids: CASTDGDNYGYTF. CDR3 bases: TGTGCCAGCACCGATGGGGACAACTATGGCTACACCTTC.

About this clonotype: No conserved phenylalanine or tryptophan is present at the end of the CDR3, so a read error is the likely explanation. The chain combines TRBV20-1 with TRBJ2-5; 9 bases are shared with TRBD1. This CDR3 region has 14 residues. CDR1 DFQATT and CDR2 SNEGSKA come from the germline V gene (reference sequence). Unmatched junction bases numbered 4, after V lost 1 base and J lost 4 bases. In nucleotides, the CDR3 is TGCAGTGCTAGAGCCGGGACAGGGATAGAGACCCAGTACTAC. Translated: CSARAGTGIETQYY.

This clonotype turned up a few times. V gene TRBV30 combines with J gene TRBJ2-3; the D call may be TRBD1 or TRBD2 (6 bases each). The CDR3 length is 13 residues. Germline-derived CDR1 and CDR2 are GTSNPN and SVGIG (reference sequence). The V and J ends lost 2 bases and 4 bases respectively, with 10 bases between them. The CDR3, as DNA: TGTGCCTGGAGTAGGGGGGATTCAGATACGCAGTATTTT. Translation: CAWSRGDSDTQYF.

This clonotype was recorded many times. The genes are TRBV15 and TRBJ2-1, with unresolved D. Germline assignment: CDR1 LNHNV and CDR2 YYDKDF (reference sequence). The CDR3 consists of 14 residues. Trimming cost V 8 bases and J 1 base, with 12 bases left between them. This CDR3 is CATRPNLSYNEQFF. CDR3 sequence (DNA): TGTGCCACCCGCCCGAACTTGTCCTACAATGAGCAGTTCTTC.

This clonotype came up a few times. The V and J genes are TRBV7-2 and TRBJ2-5; 15 bases match TRBD2. Germline CDR1 reads SGHTA; CDR2 reads FQGNSA. The CDR3 extends over 16 amino acids. J was trimmed by 7 bases and V by 5 bases; bases with no gene match: 8. The CDR3 bases are TGTGCCAGCAGCCCCCCTAGGACTAGCGGGGGGGGGACCCAGTACTTC. It yields the protein CASSPPRTSGGGTQYF. Drawing the rest from reference TRBV7-2 and TRBJ2-5, the complete variable domain is GAGVSQSPSNKVTEKGKDVELRCDPISGHTALYWYRQSLGQGLEFLIYFQGNSAPDKSGLPSDRFSAERTGGSVSTLTIQRTQQEDSAVYLCASSPPRTSGGGTQYFGPGTRLLVL.

The rearrangement uses TRBV9 and TRBJ2-7, with TRBD2 as a possible D gene (5 bases). The V end was cut by 0 bases, the J end by 6 bases, with 10 bases between. Germline loops: CDR1 SGDLS, CDR2 YYNGEE. CDR3 length: 13 residues. The CDR3 DNA reads as TGTGCCAGCAGCGTAGAGACTATAAGCGAGCAGTACTTC. This sequence encodes CASSVETISEQYF.

This sequence joins TRBV12-3 or TRBV12-4 and TRBJ2-1; TRBD2 aligns across 8 bases. This CDR3 region has 15 residues. V was pared by 5 bases and J by 0 bases, with 3 bases of the junction left unmatched. The CDR3 nucleotides read TGTGCCAGCAGTCGCGGGGGGAACTCCTACAATGAGCAGTTCTTC. It encodes CASSRGGNSYNEQFF.

This clonotype appeared a few times. The J gene is TRBJ1-4, the V gene TRBV10-3, with D hard to call. V lost 0 bases, J lost 2 bases, and 7 bases lay in between. Germline V lookup: CDR1 ENHRY, CDR2 SYGVKD. The CDR3 covers 15 residues. CDR3 residues: CAISESGGTNEKLFF. The CDR3 DNA is TGTGCCATCAGTGAGTCGGGAGGTACTAATGAAAAACTGTTTTTT.

This clonotype was counted many times. The gene calls are TRBV29-1 and TRBJ2-7; 8 bases agree with TRBD1. From germline, CDR1 is SQVTM and CDR2 ANQGSEA. The J segment lost 6 bases and the V segment lost 3 bases, leaving 7 bases of the junction unmatched. This CDR3 spans 13 amino acids. The CDR3 DNA follows: TGCAGCGTTGAGGGGACAGGCCGAGGCGAGCAGTACTTC. Protein: CSVEGTGRGEQYF.